This entry lists 5 T cell receptor beta chains sequenced from one sample in a study of human T cells and chemical hapten exposure. Time point described: patch test 2, 6 weeks after DPC sensitization. Documented treatment: therapeutic diphenylcyclopropenone sensitization with weekly scalp DPC. TCRdb redid the calling of the RACE reads with MiXCR, one entry per CDR3 protein. The data hold about 40,000 distinct CDR3 sequences, with less than 3.5% observed a single time. The material was whole blood, obtained in connection with sensitization to the hapten diphenylcyclopropenone (DPC). The receptor source for this set is a man in his forties or fifties with alopecia areata. Some clones in this sample may be carry-over from other donors' samples.

This clonotype was counted at least ten times. At one end the junction does not follow the germline gene, possibly because of a read error. The chain recombines TRBV4-3 with TRBJ2-3; 10 bases align to TRBD2. The germline V gene encodes CDR1 LGHNA and CDR2 YSLEER. The CDR3 loop spans 17 amino acids. CDR3 nucleotide sequence: TGTGCCAGCAGCCCACCGGGACTAGCGTCTAGCACAGATACGCAGTATTTT. It is translated as CASSPPGLASSTDTQYF.

The sample holds many counts of this clonotype. CDR3 nucleotide sequence: TGCAGCGTTGTACCCAGGGTAGGTCAGCCCCAGCATTTT. Its translation: CSVVPRVGQPQHF. The chain links TRBV29-1 to TRBJ1-5; TRBD1 is a possible D gene (5 bases). Germline assignment: CDR1 SQVTM and CDR2 ANQGSEA. The CDR3 runs to 13 residues. Between the trimmed V and J ends, which lost 4 bases and 6 bases, there was a span of 13 bases.

V and J are TRBV12-3 or TRBV12-4 and TRBJ1-4; D gene ambiguous. The CDR3 extends over 14 amino acids. Trimming shortened V by 2 bases and J by 0 bases, and 4 bases separated the two germline ends. For the CDR3, the DNA is TGTGCCAGCAGTTTACGGGCAACTAATGAAAAACTGTTTTTT. This translates into CASSLRATNEKLFF.

This clonotype was picked up many times. The chain employs TRBV6-5 and TRBJ1-2; 7 positions agree with TRBD1. The CDR3 contains 17 residues. J gave up 5 bases and V 8 bases, and 20 bases lay outside the gene matches. Germline V gene sequence: CDR1 MNHEY, CDR2 SVGAGI. CDR3 protein: CASHRRPGSRGQYGYTF. For the CDR3, the DNA is TGTGCCAGCCATAGGCGTCCTGGCTCAAGGGGGCAATATGGCTACACCTTC.

This clonotype was detected only a few times. The chain carries TRBV7-2 and TRBJ1-4; weak D call: TRBD1 (5 bases). This CDR3 comprises 14 residues. Germline-derived CDR1 and CDR2 are SGHTA and FQGNSA. The germline V and J ends were trimmed by 5 bases and 3 bases, with 10 bases remaining between them. CDR3 coding DNA: TGTGCCAGCAGCCCAGGGATGTCTAATGAAAAACTGTTTTTT. This translates into CASSPGMSNEKLFF.